The following is a T cell receptor (beta chain) sequence with its context. The repertoire was sequenced with immunoSEQ multiplex PCR; TCRdb's copy has only in-frame clones and lacks some. The sample comprises around 160,000 clones, 87% of which are singletons, and about 5.7% rests with the top ten. The data belong to a study of blood T cell repertoires in COVID-19. The V end lost 4 bases, the J end lost 5 bases, and 11 bases lay between the germline ends. Germline V gene sequence: CDR1 MNHEY, CDR2 SVGAGI. The CDR3 consists of 14 residues. This rearrangement joins TRBV6-5 to TRBJ2-2; D remains ambiguous. The sequence was obtained from an older man with acute or convalescent COVID-19. Sequencing was done on a sample of peripheral blood. CDR3 sequence reads: CASSSARRTGELFF. In DNA form, the CDR3 reads TGTGCCAGCAGTTCTGCTAGGAGAACCGGGGAGCTGTTTTTT.